Listed here are 14 T cell receptor beta chains from one sample, sequenced in a study of T-cell reconstitution after alpha-beta-depleted transplantation in children. TCRbeta library construction was performed incorporating unique molecular identifiers. In TCRdb, the PCR reads were re-called with MiXCR into one record per CDR3 protein. This table has about 540,000 distinct CDR3 sequences, over 20% appearing once. Here the sequenced sample was PBMCs, taken before TCRalphabeta/CD19-depleted stem cell transplant. The source of these receptors is a boy younger than two with Wiskott-Aldrich syndrome, due to receive a stem cell transplant.

V gene TRBV20-1 combines with J gene TRBJ2-7; the D gene is possibly TRBD2 (6 bases). Looked up from germline, CDR1 is DFQATT and CDR2 is SNEGSKA (reference sequence). The germline V and J ends were trimmed by 6 bases and 4 bases, with 13 bases remaining between them. The CDR3 has 12 amino acids. CDR3 in amino acids: CSARDGGYEQYF. DNA for the CDR3: TGCAGTGCAAGGGACGGGGGTTACGAGCAGTACTTC.

The chain recombines TRBV20-1 with TRBJ2-1, with 9 nucleotides matching TRBD2. The V segment lost 3 bases and the J segment 1 base; nucleotides outside the gene matches: 13. The CDR3 runs to 18 residues. CDR1 DFQATT and CDR2 SNEGSKA come from the germline V gene (reference sequence). CDR3 bases: TGCAGTGCTAGCGAGACCAGCGGGAGGCTATCATCCTACAATGAGCAGTTCTTC. It encodes CSASETSGRLSSYNEQFF.

The V and J genes are TRBV5-1 and TRBJ2-7, with 13 bases aligning to TRBD2. The CDR3 runs 15 residues. With 5 bases clipped from V and 6 bases from J, the junction kept 8 bases outside the gene matches. Germline values: CDR1 SGHRS, CDR2 YFSETQ. The CDR3: CASSTSGRAISEQYF. The CDR3 DNA reads as TGCGCCAGCAGTACTAGCGGGAGGGCCATCTCCGAGCAGTACTTC.

This clonotype turned up a few times. The chain links TRBV12-3 or TRBV12-4 to TRBJ2-7; D might be TRBD2 (5 bases). The CDR3 totals 15 residues. The germline V and J ends were trimmed by 4 bases and 6 bases, with 19 bases remaining between them. The chain's CDR3 is CASSSGWLGGSEQYF. CDR3 coding DNA: TGTGCCAGCAGTTCGGGTTGGCTAGGAGGCTCCGAGCAGTACTTC.

The rearrangement uses TRBV10-3 and TRBJ1-1; D gene unclear. Trimming left V 5 bases short and J 4 bases short, with 14 bases between. The CDR3 spans 14 residues. Germline V gene lookup returns CDR1 ENHRY and CDR2 SYGVKD. CDR3 nucleotide sequence: TGTGCCATCAGTTCGTTATCGCCTGGCACTGAAGCTTTCTTT. Its translation is CAISSLSPGTEAFF.

This chain joins TRBV5-1 and TRBJ2-5; 9 bases fit TRBD2. The CDR3 has 17 amino acids. Unmatched junction bases numbered 11, after V lost 0 bases and J lost 5 bases. Germline V gives CDR1 SGHRS, CDR2 YFSETQ. The CDR3 DNA is TGCGCCAGCAGCTTGGCTCCCTCTGCGGGAGGGCGCGAGACCCAGTACTTC. Encoded protein: CASSLAPSAGGRETQYF.

CDR3 in amino acids: CASSYSGRSQETQYF. CDR3 bases: TGTGCCAGCAGTTACTCGGGGCGATCCCAAGAGACCCAGTACTTC. The V gene is TRBV6-5, the J gene TRBJ2-5, with D tentatively TRBD1 (5 bases). Germline V gives CDR1 MNHEY, CDR2 SVGAGI. The V end was cut by 0 bases, the J end by 1 base, with 9 bases between. The CDR3 contains 15 residues.

The chain is built from TRBV5-6 and TRBJ2-7; 9 bases map to TRBD2. The trim removed 4 bases at V and 2 bases at J, leaving 10 bases unmatched. Germline V gene data show CDR1 as SGHDT and CDR2 as YYEEEE. The CDR3 loop spans 16 amino acids. The CDR3 spells CASSGNIAGDTYEQYF. CDR3 coding DNA: TGTGCCAGCAGCGGAAACATAGCGGGAGACACCTACGAGCAGTACTTC. Full variable domain (rest looked up from reference TRBV5-6 and TRBJ2-7): DAGVTQSPTHLIKTRGQQVTLRCSPKSGHDTVSWYQQALGQGPQFIFQYYEEEERQRGNFPDRFSGHQFPNYSSELNVNALLLGDSALYLCASSGNIAGDTYEQYFGPGTRLTVT.

This clonotype was counted a few times. The chain has TRBV20-1 and TRBJ1-4, with D uncertain. Trimming left V 3 bases short and J 0 bases short, with 8 bases between. Germline V CDR1 and CDR2: DFQATT, SNEGSKA (reference sequence). The CDR3 loop spans 14 amino acids. CDR3 amino acids: CSASELSTNEKLFF. The DNA for the CDR3 is TGCAGTGCTAGTGAGCTATCAACTAATGAAAAACTGTTTTTT.

V is TRBV20-1 and J is TRBJ2-7; 10 bases are a match to TRBD2. V lost 0 bases to trimming and J lost 3 bases; unmatched junction nucleotides: 5. This CDR3 is built from 15 residues. Germline loops: CDR1 DFQATT, CDR2 SNEGSKA (reference sequence). CDR3 nucleotide sequence: TGCAGTGCTAGAGATAGGGCTAGCGGGAGCTACGAGCAGTACTTC. Its translation: CSARDRASGSYEQYF.

The table lists this clonotype with a few counts. V is TRBV20-1 and J is TRBJ2-1; D possibly corresponds to TRBD2 (6 bases). Germline values: CDR1 DFQATT, CDR2 SNEGSKA (reference sequence). V dropped 1 base and J dropped 4 bases, with 14 bases sitting between them. The CDR3 has 15 amino acids. CDR3 region: CSARVLAQYYNEQFF. The CDR3 coding sequence is TGCAGTGCTAGAGTGCTAGCGCAATATTACAATGAGCAGTTCTTC.

This clonotype occurred once. The chain carries TRBV2 and TRBJ2-1, with 10 bases aligning to TRBD2. Germline V gene sequence: CDR1 SNHLY, CDR2 FYNNEI. The CDR3 is 13 residues long. Trimming at V came to 3 bases and at J to 11 bases, leaving 4 bases not matched to a gene. The CDR3 loop is CASSERTSGKQFF. DNA of the CDR3: TGTGCCAGCAGTGAGAGAACTAGCGGGAAGCAGTTCTTC.

Only a few counts were recorded for this clonotype. The rearrangement joins TRBV29-1 to TRBJ2-2; 9 bases are a match to TRBD1. Germline V gene data show CDR1 as SQVTM and CDR2 as ANQGSEA. The V segment lost 2 bases and the J segment 5 bases; nucleotides outside the gene matches: 3. The CDR3 spans 14 residues. CDR3 amino acids: CSVERDRGTGELFF. Here the CDR3 DNA reads TGCAGCGTTGAACGCGACAGGGGGACCGGGGAGCTGTTTTTT.

The chain carries TRBV10-3 and TRBJ2-1; 10 nucleotides line up with TRBD2. Trimming cost V 6 bases and J 6 bases; bases outside gene matches: 11. Germline lookup yields CDR1 ENHRY and CDR2 SYGVKD. The CDR3 consists of 16 residues. CDR3 in amino acids: CAIRRTSGIGFNEQFF. CDR3 nucleotide sequence: TGTGCCATCAGGAGAACTAGCGGGATAGGGTTCAATGAGCAGTTCTTC.